Sequencing of this T cell receptor beta chain was carried out in a study of glioma-infiltrating T cells after dendritic cell vaccination. On the study more broadly: The vaccine used monocyte-derived dendritic cells pulsed overnight with autologous tumor lysate.

The CDR3 spans 15 residues. The germline CDR1 and CDR2 sequences are SGDLS and YYNGEE. V was clipped by 0 bases and J by 0 bases, with 6 bases between them. Noted time point: after dendritic cell vaccination, including at tumor progression/relapse. The primer mix had 60 V beta and 13 J beta primers. Some clones are missing from TCRdb's copy, which holds only in-frame ones; the method was immunoSEQ multiplex PCR. Altogether roughly 100,000 clones are present, around 90% being singletons, with the ten largest covering 2.7%. The chain has TRBV9 and TRBJ2-2; D gene uncertain. The sample consisted of blood, taken after dendritic cell vaccination. The sequence was obtained from a human donor with glioblastoma. This CDR3 reads CASSVAPTNTGELFF. The CDR3 region has the DNA TGTGCCAGCAGCGTAGCACCTACGAACACCGGGGAGCTGTTTTTT.